Detailed here is one T cell receptor beta chain. Its antigen specificity is not known. Base quality data are lacking; no much larger clone is found one base away. The sample comes from a study of cytomegalovirus exposure and HLA in healthy donors (dated by TCRdb to about 2017). About the investigation overall: An earlier analysis of more than 550 of the donors reported 250 to 300 Gb of sequence data and some 110 million unique TCR beta sequences obtained from 150 million to 200 million T cells. Besides the first cohort of 666 subjects, a separate validation cohort made up of some 110 different subjects was used. In a later analysis, previously published TCR beta repertoires from 600 to 850 donors were re-analyzed and high-resolution HLA genotyping was added so that TCR occurrence patterns could be studied. Across 300 to 400 genotyped donors of the cohort, an average of about 240,000 unique TCR beta nucleotide sequences per donor were sequenced, and around 20% of those sequences were non-productive. The number of typed donors differed by locus: about 620-640 for A, B, C, DRB1 and DQB1; approximately 520 for DQA1; some 610 for DPA1; and some 430 for DPB1. Donor age, sex, ethnicity and CMV serostatus were compiled alongside the repertoire data. Roughly five DR-DQ haplotypes were treated as single units for association and clustering because of strong linkage in the cohort. To decide whether each TCR beta V gene segment behaved as functional or pseudogenic, an earlier analysis of some 540 of the donors relied on high-throughput TCR beta sequencing. Rather than using new phenotypic data, the later analysis identified candidate immune exposures from TCR beta sequences and from how often those sequences occurred across donors. Of the 398 genotyped donors, approximately 83% fell in the genetic ancestry cluster associated with self-reported Caucasian donors. The study was designed to test whether signatures of past pathogen exposure could be identified by cataloging public T cell receptors. In a later genetic analysis, genome-wide SNP genotypes for about 55% of the 666 donors were used, and that subset was treated as a discovery cohort. HLA typing covered class I and class II loci at four-digit resolution. High-throughput TCR immunosequencing, statistical association of individual TCRs with disease status, and machine learning were combined to predict cytomegalovirus infection status. All discovery cohort repertoires had been generated using a single sequencing platform. The study used immunosequencing to profile the T cell repertoires of 666 subjects and linked those repertoires to cytomegalovirus serostatus. Approximately 300 gigabases of sequencing data and around 85 million unique TCR sequences made up an early release that covered under 750 HLA-typed donors.

The cysteine opens and the phenylalanine closes a CDR3 of 15 amino acids. Only the CDR3 part of the read is kept: 45 bases, read in frame from the first base. V lost 5 bases and J lost 3 bases, and the count of bases not matched to a germline gene is 7. As encoded in the germline V gene (reference sequence), CDR1 is MNHEY while CDR2 is SMNVEV. Libraries came from the immunoSEQ multiplex PCR assay. For the multiplex PCR, a mixture combining 60 forward primers for TCR Vbeta segments and 13 reverse primers for TCR Jbeta segments was used. The CDR3 region of rearranged TCR beta genes was amplified from genomic DNA by a multiplex PCR assay. The Illumina HiSeq System was used to sequence the amplified TCR beta libraries as 87-base-pair reads. From the authors' description of their analysis: A later analysis counted approximately 76 million unique TCR beta chains across the 550 to 800 repertoires, and around 12 million of these chains were shared by at least two donors. Raw reads were error-corrected and collapsed into unique sequences with a nearest-neighbor algorithm that merged closely related sequences to remove PCR and sequencing errors. To assign V, D and J gene segments, CDR3 sequences were aligned to IMGT reference sequences. Each retained sequence needed at least a six-nucleotide match to both a V gene segment and a J gene segment. A rearrangement was called productive if the CDR3 had no stop codons and remained in frame with V and J, and every other rearrangement was called non-productive. Following IMGT convention, CDR3 was defined as the stretch from the second conserved V-encoded cysteine to the conserved J-encoded phenylalanine. The earlier analysis of 500 to 600 of the donors excluded sequences that lacked an unambiguous match to a single V gene segment. In an earlier analysis of some 590 of the donors, a V segment was called functional when productive rearrangements were above 56.7%, and segregating when the standard deviation between donors exceeded 5%. A statistical classification framework was built to diagnose cytomegalovirus status from the catalog of TCR beta chain sequences. A later analysis assigned V and J genes by comparing TCR nucleotide sequences with IMGT/GENE-DB human TR gene sequences. A later analysis assigned CDR3 sequences and most-parsimonious VDJ recombination scenarios with the TCRdist pipeline. A later analysis defined each TCR beta chain by its CDR3 amino acid sequence plus V-gene family, and excluded reads lacking a unique V-gene family. To address suspected cross-contamination and a sequencing artifact, a later analysis removed 450 to 700 highly shared, low-generation-probability nucleotide sequences. In a later analysis, a clonal expansion index was calculated for each public chain from normalized within-repertoire ranks of inferred template counts. In a later analysis, generation probabilities were computed with a VDJ recombination model fitted to out-of-frame rearrangements, and the resulting probabilities were checked against IGoR. In a later analysis, TCR-TCR, TCR-HLA and TCR-CMV co-occurrence was scored with hypergeometric tests, and a repertoire-size bias correction was applied to TCR pairs. To estimate false discovery rates, a later analysis permuted the HLA or CMV assignments 20 times. A later analysis grouped co-occurring TCRs with DBSCAN, adding TCRdist sequence similarity when clustering within HLA-allele-positive subsets. Co-occurrence clustering excluded repertoires with fewer than 30,000 or more than 120,000 public chains, plus five with anomalous nucleotide sharing. In TCRdb, the immuneACCESS table is reduced to in-frame sequences with V and J assigned. These tables do not hold every clone; where another copy was compared, an unresolved V gene accounts for under half, and the others remain unexplained. V, J and clone size reflect that table, while D and trimming were determined from the DNA. The sample data list about 140,000 clones, and more than 70% of these were observed just once. Together, the top ten hold less than 4.5% of the sample.

Findings and caveats that apply to the study as a whole: A later analysis found that TCR association rates varied across HLA loci, with DRB1 alleles showing the most associated TCRs and HLA-C alleles the fewest. The only immune exposure information available for the cohort was CMV serostatus. Because HLA typing was missing for some donors at each locus, association tests included only the typed subset. According to the authors, the approach could potentially be generalized to other disease states and immunological phenotypes. The classifier was reported to diagnose cytomegalovirus status with high specificity and sensitivity in both the original cohort and the validation cohort. When HLA alleles, especially DR and DQ, strongly co-occurred, attributing TCR associations to individual alleles was difficult. Some IMGT-functional V segments, including TRBV6-2 and TRBV6-3, could not be distinguished by the 87-base-pair reads and were therefore excluded. In a later analysis, most CMV-associated TCR beta chains were found to appear HLA-restricted, with HLA associations seemingly driven largely by CMV exposure. A further reported finding was that TCR beta sequences accurately predicted the HLA-A and HLA-B alleles for most subjects in the first cohort. In a later analysis, HLA-associated TCR beta chains showed more clonal expansion and lower generation probabilities than non-associated chains that were equally common. Only TCR beta chains were sequenced in this cohort, and the absence of alpha or paired-chain data limited detectable features. In vitro tests confirmed that three of the cytomegalovirus-associated TCR beta chains recognize cytomegalovirus antigens. Across donors, most TCR sequences were observed very rarely, whereas some public TCRs were present in many individuals. A total of 150 to 200 TCR beta chains were listed by the study as associated with cytomegalovirus. At a false discovery rate of 0.05, a later analysis linked around 15,000 TCR beta sequences to specific HLA alleles. Because counts were too low, seventeen rarely observed V segments, including chromosome 9 orphons, were excluded from the earlier analysis of 587 of the donors. Linkage disequilibrium might explain the correlated functional status among segregating V segments, but an unknown experimental factor could not be excluded. In a later genetic analysis, a missense DCLRE1C variant was associated with V-gene and J-gene trimming of TCR beta chains, and the association was replicated in an independent cohort. In an earlier analysis of 500 to 650 of the donors, most TCR beta V segments appeared in productive rearrangements about 90% or about 30% of the time, broadly matching IMGT annotations. Sequencing depth was assumed to be roughly uniform across donors in the presence/absence analyses, though that assumption may not hold. In a later genetic analysis, fewer N-insertions in productive TCRs were reported among donors in an Asian-associated ancestry cluster than the roughly 640-donor mean. In a later analysis, several top co-occurrence clusters were reported to appear linked to parvovirus B19, influenza, CMV and Epstein-Barr virus. A cluster of highly shared sequence variants was judged likely to be a technical artifact of the sequencing pipeline.

In total, 666 healthy bone marrow donors made up the cohort. At the time of sampling, every cohort member was nominally healthy, though immune exposures that went unrecorded were likely present. The donor tested CMV seropositive and was one of the 289 seropositive cohort members. Every donor gave a peripheral blood sample, and the peripheral blood mononuclear cells from that sample were used for TCR beta sequencing. The Qiagen DNeasy Blood Extraction Kit was used to extract genomic DNA from the blood cell samples. Recombination connected TRBV27 to TRBJ1-1, and TRBD1 aligns with 9 junction nucleotides. The clonotype was recovered from a man aged 45-65 years in good health and CMV-seropositive. The sample consisted of PBMCs. DNA sequence: TGTGCCAGCAGTCTAAGACAGGGGGGGGACACTGAAGCTTTCTTT. It codes for CASSLRQGGDTEAFF.